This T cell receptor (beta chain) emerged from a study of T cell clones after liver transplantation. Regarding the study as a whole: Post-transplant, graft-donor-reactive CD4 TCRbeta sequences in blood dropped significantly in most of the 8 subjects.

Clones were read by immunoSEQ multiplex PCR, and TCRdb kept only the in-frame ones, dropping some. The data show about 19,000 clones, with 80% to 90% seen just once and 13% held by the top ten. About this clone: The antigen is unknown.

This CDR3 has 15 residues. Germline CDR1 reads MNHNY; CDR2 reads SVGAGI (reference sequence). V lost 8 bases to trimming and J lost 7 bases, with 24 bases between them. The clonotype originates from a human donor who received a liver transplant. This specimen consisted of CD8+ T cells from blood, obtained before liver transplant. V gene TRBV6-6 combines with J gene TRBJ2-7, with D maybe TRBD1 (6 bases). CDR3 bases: TGTGCCAGCTCTGCAGCGACAGGACCCCGCTCAGAGCAGTACTTC. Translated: CASSAATGPRSEQYF.